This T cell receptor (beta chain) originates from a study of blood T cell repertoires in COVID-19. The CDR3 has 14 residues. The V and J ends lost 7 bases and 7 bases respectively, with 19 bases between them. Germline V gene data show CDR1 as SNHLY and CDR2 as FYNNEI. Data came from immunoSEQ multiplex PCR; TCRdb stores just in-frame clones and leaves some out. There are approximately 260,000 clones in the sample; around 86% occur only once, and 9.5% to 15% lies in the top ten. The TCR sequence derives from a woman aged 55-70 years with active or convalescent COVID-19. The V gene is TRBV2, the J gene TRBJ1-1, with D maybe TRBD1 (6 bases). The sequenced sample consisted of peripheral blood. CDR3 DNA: TGTGCCAGCACCCGAGCGGTGCAGGGGAGTGAAGCTTTCTTT. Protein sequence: CASTRAVQGSEAFF.